A single sample gave rise to the 20 T cell receptor beta chains below, sequenced in a study of metastatic and nonmetastatic thyroid tumors. TCRdb reassembled clones from the PCR reads with MiXCR. This sample has under 20,000 clones, with 22% found just once. None of the patients had undergone any treatment ahead of thyroid surgery. The sequenced sample consisted of adjacent normal tissue. These receptors were taken from a female donor with papillary thyroid cancer or a benign thyroid nodule (not recorded which). Some clones in this sample may be carry-over from other donors' samples.

This clone is medium-sized (0.01 to 0.1%). The chain links TRBV7-9 to TRBJ2-1; D not resolved. Looked up from germline, CDR1 is SEHNR and CDR2 is FQNEAQ (reference sequence). Deletions cut 1 base from V and 7 bases from J, with 5 bases between. CDR3 length: 12 amino acids. CDR3 sequence: CASSLGQNEQFF. The CDR3 coding sequence is TGTGCCAGCAGCTTAGGGCAGAATGAGCAGTTCTTC.

There are many counts of this clone. The rearrangement joins TRBV7-9 to TRBJ2-3, with D possibly matching TRBD2 (5 bases). CDR1 is SEHNR and CDR2 is FQNEAQ in the germline V gene (reference sequence). This CDR3 spans 13 amino acids. CDR3 residues: CAVRRSSTDTQYF. Here the CDR3 DNA reads TGTGCAGTCCGGAGGTCTAGCACAGATACGCAGTATTTT.

This chain connects TRBV20-1 to TRBJ2-1; 7 bases are shared with TRBD2. CDR3 size: 16 residues. The junction had 9 bases not matched to a gene; V was cut back by 3 bases and J by 1 base. Per germline, CDR1 DFQATT and CDR2 SNEGSKA (reference sequence). The CDR3: CSASLAGVLSYNEQFF. The CDR3 bases are TGCAGTGCTAGTCTGGCGGGAGTGCTGTCCTACAATGAGCAGTTCTTC.

In its sample, this clone was seen a few times. V is TRBV2 and J is TRBJ2-2; no clear D. The germline V gene has CDR1 SNHLY and CDR2 FYNNEI. The CDR3 has 11 amino acids. Trimming removed 8 bases at V and 6 bases at J, with 7 bases between. CDR3 amino acids: CASLGAGELFF. The CDR3 coding sequence is TGTGCCAGCCTTGGGGCCGGGGAGCTGTTTTTT.

This clone was seen many times. Being one base from a much bigger clone, this may be a read error. The missing conserved phenylalanine or tryptophan at the end of this CDR3 makes a read error likely. J is TRBJ2-7 and V is TRBV5-6; D is possibly TRBD2 (6 bases). Trimming removed 1 base at V and 5 bases at J, with 16 bases between. The CDR3 has 15 amino acids. The germline gives CDR1 SGHDT, CDR2 YYEEEE. CDR3 coding DNA: TGTGCCAGCAGCTTGTGGGGTACTAGCTTCCACGAGCAGTACCTC. Translating it yields CASSLWGTSFHEQYL.

The CDR3 here is CASSENLVYEQYF. As DNA, the CDR3 is TGTGCCAGCAGTGAAAACTTAGTCTACGAGCAGTACTTC. This chain connects TRBV2 to TRBJ2-7; D unresolved. Trimming pared 2 bases from V and 3 bases from J, leaving 8 bases between. Germline-derived CDR1 and CDR2 are SNHLY and FYNNEI. CDR3 length: 13 amino acids.

This clone is classed as medium-sized (0.01 to 0.1%). V gene TRBV20-1 combines with J gene TRBJ2-7; TRBD2 matches at 8 bases. CDR1 is DFQATT, CDR2 SNEGSKA, per germline (reference sequence). This CDR3 comprises 15 residues. With V trimmed by 3 bases and J by 2 bases, 9 bases remained unmatched. The CDR3 protein is CSARGASGQTYEQYF. CDR3 DNA sequence: TGCAGTGCTAGGGGGGCTAGCGGGCAAACCTACGAGCAGTACTTC.

V usage is TRBV18 and J usage is TRBJ2-5; D ambiguous. The CDR3 sequence is 12 residues long. The V end lost 3 bases, the J end lost 7 bases, and 9 bases lay between the germline ends. Germline lookup yields CDR1 KGHSH and CDR2 LQKENI. CDR3 sequence (DNA): TGTGCCAGCTCACCGGGTGCCCGGACCCAGTACTTC. This encodes CASSPGARTQYF.

This clone has more than one count but fewer than ten. Other DNA sequences in the sample encode the same CDR3. The chain combines TRBV6-1 with TRBJ2-7; D remains unclear. The CDR3 has 14 amino acids. In germline, CDR1 is MNHNS, CDR2 SASEGT. Trimming removed 5 bases at V and 2 bases at J, with 13 bases between. CDR3 sequence: CASSPRSPPYEQYF. The CDR3, as DNA: TGTGCCAGCAGTCCCCGGTCCCCACCCTACGAGCAGTACTTC.

By share, this clone ranks as medium-sized. The genes are TRBV12-3 or TRBV12-4 and TRBJ2-2; D may be TRBD2 (5 bases). V was shortened by 9 bases and J by 0 bases, with 14 bases between the two germline ends. The length of the CDR3 is 15 residues. CDR3 bases: TGTGCCAGTGGGCCGGGGTTCGCGAACACCGGGGAGCTGTTTTTT. It yields the protein CASGPGFANTGELFF.

This clone turned up a few times. The chain joins TRBV29-1 to TRBJ2-7, with 9 bases matching TRBD1. The germline V gene encodes CDR1 SQVTM and CDR2 ANQGSEA. This CDR3 region has 14 residues. V lost 3 bases and J lost 6; bases outside the gene matches: 9. The chain's CDR3 is CSVERGTGNGEQYF. DNA of the CDR3: TGCAGCGTTGAGAGGGGGACAGGGAACGGCGAGCAGTACTTC.

This chain connects TRBV28 to TRBJ1-3, with 9 bases lining up with TRBD1. The CDR3 is made up of 15 amino acids. Germline values: CDR1 MDHEN, CDR2 SYDVKM. J gave up 4 bases and V 6 bases, and 7 bases lay outside the gene matches. The CDR3 nucleotides read TGTGCCAGCAGCCCACAGGGGGCGGGCGGAAACACCATATATTTT. It encodes CASSPQGAGGNTIYF.

This clone was picked up a small number of times. The CDR3 reads CASSREGAYGYTF. DNA for the CDR3: TGTGCCAGCAGCCGGGAGGGGGCCTATGGCTACACCTTC. The J gene is TRBJ1-2, the V gene TRBV27; TRBD1 agrees at 7 bases. CDR1 is MNHEY and CDR2 is SMNVEV in the germline V gene (reference sequence). V was clipped by 6 bases and J by 4 bases; unmatched bases: 5. This CDR3 is built from 13 residues.

This clone turned up a few times. This sequence joins TRBV6-5 and TRBJ1-1, with TRBD1 matching 8 bases. V shed 2 bases, J shed 1 base, and the junction held 0 bases outside the gene matches. The CDR3 runs to 14 residues. Germline V gene sequence: CDR1 MNHEY, CDR2 SVGAGI. The CDR3 DNA reads as TGTGCCAGCAGTTACGGGACAGGGAACACTGAAGCTTTCTTT. It specifies CASSYGTGNTEAFF.

This clone turned up a few times. The V call is TRBV15, the J call TRBJ1-2; 8 positions match TRBD1. The CDR3 covers 13 residues. Germline V gene lookup returns CDR1 LNHNV and CDR2 YYDKDF (reference sequence). After removal of 7 bases from V and 8 bases from J, the junction contained 9 bases not matched to a gene. The CDR3 reads CATIDQTGDGYTF. Written as DNA, the CDR3 is TGTGCCACCATCGACCAGACAGGGGACGGCTACACCTTC.

This clone was counted only a few times. The rearrangement joins TRBV6-1 to TRBJ1-1; 7 bases fit TRBD1. J gave up 1 base and V 7 bases, and 9 bases lay outside the gene matches. Germline V gives CDR1 MNHNS, CDR2 SASEGT. The CDR3 length is 15 residues. This CDR3 reads CASKPPGDRNTEAFF. The CDR3 bases are TGTGCCAGCAAACCCCCTGGGGACAGGAACACTGAAGCTTTCTTT.

This clone has at least ten counts. V gene TRBV9 combines with J gene TRBJ2-1, with 11 bases identical to TRBD2. In germline, CDR1 is SGDLS, CDR2 YYNGEE. Losses at the gene ends were 3 bases for V and 3 bases for J; bases not matched to a gene: 5. The CDR3 covers 16 residues. The CDR3 DNA reads as TGTGCCAGCAGCGGGGGACTAGCGGAAATCTACAATGAGCAGTTCTTC. Residues: CASSGGLAEIYNEQFF.

This clone is termed medium-sized. This chain links TRBV19 with TRBJ1-5, with D uncertain. The CDR3 runs 12 residues. The germline V and J ends were trimmed by 5 bases and 9 bases, with 11 bases remaining between them. CDR1 LNHDA and CDR2 SQIVND come from the germline V gene (reference sequence). CDR3 sequence (DNA): TGTGCCAGTAGTGAAATTATGGGGCCCCAGCATTTT. This codes for CASSEIMGPQHF.

V gene TRBV2 combines with J gene TRBJ1-5, with a weak D call TRBD1 (6 bases). The germline V and J ends were trimmed by 6 bases and 5 bases, with 11 bases remaining between them. The CDR3 contains 13 residues. CDR1 and CDR2 (germline): SNHLY, FYNNEI. The CDR3 protein is CASSQDSYQPQHF. The CDR3 region has the DNA TGTGCCAGCAGCCAGGACAGCTATCAGCCCCAGCATTTT.

The V call is TRBV28, the J call TRBJ2-1; 8 nucleotides align to TRBD2. The CDR3 has 14 amino acids. Germline assignment: CDR1 MDHEN and CDR2 SYDVKM. J was trimmed by 7 bases and V by 4 bases; bases with no gene match: 6. CDR3 in amino acids: CASSSGTSRNEQFF. For the CDR3, the DNA is TGTGCCAGCAGTTCCGGGACTAGTAGGAATGAGCAGTTCTTC.